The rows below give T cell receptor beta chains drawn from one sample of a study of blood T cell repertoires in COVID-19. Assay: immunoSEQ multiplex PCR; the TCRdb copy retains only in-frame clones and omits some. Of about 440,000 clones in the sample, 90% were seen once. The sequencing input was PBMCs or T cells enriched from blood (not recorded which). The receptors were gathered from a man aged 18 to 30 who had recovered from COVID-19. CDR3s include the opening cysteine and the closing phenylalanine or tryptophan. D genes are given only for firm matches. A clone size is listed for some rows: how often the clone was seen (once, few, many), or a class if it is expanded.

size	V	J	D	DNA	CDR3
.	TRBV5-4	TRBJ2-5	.	TGTGCCAGCAGCTTGGCCCGGGAAACCGCAGGGACCCAGTACTTC	CASSLARETAGTQYF
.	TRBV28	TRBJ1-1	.	TGTGCCAGCAGTACGTTGGACAGCGCTGAAGCTTTCTTT	CASSTLDSAEAFF
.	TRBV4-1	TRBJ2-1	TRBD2	TGCGCCAGCAGCCAGACCGTCGGGGGGGCCTACAATGAGCAGTTCTTC	CASSQTVGGAYNEQFF
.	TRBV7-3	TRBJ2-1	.	TGTGCCAGCAGCCTCGGGGCAGGAGGGTATGAGCAGTTCTTC	CASSLGAGGYEQFF
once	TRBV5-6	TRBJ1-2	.	TGTGCCAGCCTCCCACAACTCAGGGCTAACTATGGCTACACCTTC	CASLPQLRANYGYTF
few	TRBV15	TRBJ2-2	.	TGTGCCACCAGCAGACAGGGCCCCGGGGAGCTGTTTTTT	CATSRQGPGELFF
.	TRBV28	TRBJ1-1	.	TGTGCCAGCAGTTCGGGGCGGGAGAGTTGGACTGAAGCTTTCTTT	CASSSGRESWTEAFF
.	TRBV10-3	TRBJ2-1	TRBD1	TGTGCCATCAGTGTGACAGGGTCTAGGTACAATGAGCAGTTCTTC	CAISVTGSRYNEQFF
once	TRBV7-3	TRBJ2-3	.	TGTGCCAGCAGCTCAGGGCATTCCACAGATACGCAGTATTTT	CASSSGHSTDTQYF
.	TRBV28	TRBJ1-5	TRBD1	TGTGCCAGCAAACCCTTCTACACAGGGGAACGTAGCAATCAGCCCCAGCATTTT	CASKPFYTGERSNQPQHF
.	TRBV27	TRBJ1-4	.	TGTGCCAGCAGTTTCTCGAGAGGGGGGGCAACTAATGAAAAACTGTTTTTT	CASSFSRGGATNEKLFF
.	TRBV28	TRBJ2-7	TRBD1	TGTGCCAGCAGTTCACCTTGGGACAGGGTTTACGAGCAGTACTTC	CASSSPWDRVYEQYF
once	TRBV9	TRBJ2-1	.	TGTGCCAGCAGCGTAGCGGGGGGCGGTTACAATGAGCAGTTCTTC	CASSVAGGGYNEQFF
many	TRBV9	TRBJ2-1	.	TGTGCCAGCAGCGTAGGCGGGAACTCCTACAATGAGCAGTTCTTC	CASSVGGNSYNEQFF
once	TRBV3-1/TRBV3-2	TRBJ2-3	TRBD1	TGTGCCAGCAGCCTACAGGGGACGGGCACAGATACGCAGTATTTT	CASSLQGTGTDTQYF
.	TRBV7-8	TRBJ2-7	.	TGTGCCAGCAGCTTAGATCGACAGGGAGGTTTCTACGAGCAGTACTTC	CASSLDRQGGFYEQYF
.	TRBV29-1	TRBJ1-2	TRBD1	TGCAGCGTTGAAGATCCGGCGGGACAGGGGTCCCATGGCTACACCTTC	CSVEDPAGQGSHGYTF
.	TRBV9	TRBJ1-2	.	TGTGCCAGCAGCGTTCAGGACAGTCCTAACTATGGCTACACCTTC	CASSVQDSPNYGYTF
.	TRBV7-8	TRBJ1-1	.	TGTGCCAGCAGCTTAGTTGGGGGGAAAAACACTGAAGCTTTCTTT	CASSLVGGKNTEAFF
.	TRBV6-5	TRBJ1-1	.	TGTGCCAGCACCTACTTTCTAGCGGGGACTGAAGCTTTCTTT	CASTYFLAGTEAFF
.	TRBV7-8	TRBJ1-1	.	TGTGCCAGCAGCTTAATGCGACTTTACACTGAAGCTTTCTTT	CASSLMRLYTEAFF
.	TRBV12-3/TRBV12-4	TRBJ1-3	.	TGTGCCAGCACCCCTTCCGGAAACACCATATATTTT	CASTPSGNTIYF
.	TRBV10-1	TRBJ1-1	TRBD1	TGCGCCAGGAAATTTCACAGGGGGCACACTGAAGCTTTCTTT	CARKFHRGHTEAFF
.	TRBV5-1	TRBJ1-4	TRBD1	TGCGCCAGCAGCTACGGACAGGGGCAGGGAAAACTGTTTTTT	CASSYGQGQGKLFF
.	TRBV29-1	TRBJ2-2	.	TGCAGCGTCTTGGGGCCGGCAGGAGGGACCACCGGGGAGCTGTTTTTT	CSVLGPAGGTTGELFF
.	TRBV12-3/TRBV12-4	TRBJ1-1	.	TGTGCCAGCAGTCCGCGGAACACTGAAGCTTTCTTT	CASSPRNTEAFF
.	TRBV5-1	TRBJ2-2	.	TGCGCCAGCTTTCGACGGACGGGGGCCGGGGAGCTGTTTTTT	CASFRRTGAGELFF
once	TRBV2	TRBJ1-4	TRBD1	TGTGCCAGCAGTGAGGACAGGGTTGAAAAACTGTTTTTT	CASSEDRVEKLFF
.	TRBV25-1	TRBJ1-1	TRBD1	TGTGCCAGCAGGGAGACAGGGGGGGACACTGAAGCTTTCTTT	CASRETGGDTEAFF
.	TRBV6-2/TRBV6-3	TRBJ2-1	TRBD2	TGTGCCAGCAGTTACCAGCTAGCGGGAGGTTCGGGTTGGCTCTTC	CASSYQLAGGSGWLF
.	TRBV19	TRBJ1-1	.	TGTGCGAGCCACCGGGCCTCAGGGATGAACACTGAAGCTTTCTTT	CASHRASGMNTEAFF
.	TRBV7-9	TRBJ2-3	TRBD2	TGTGCCAGCAGCCCCATTACTAGCGGTTACACAGATACGCAGTATTTT	CASSPITSGYTDTQYF
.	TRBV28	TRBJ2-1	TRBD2	TGTGCCAGCAGTTATCAACTAGCGGGAGGGCCCTCCTTTTCCGATGAGCAGTTCTTC	CASSYQLAGGPSFSDEQFF
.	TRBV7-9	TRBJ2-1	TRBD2	TGTGCCAGCAGCTTATCCCCCGGGAGGGACTCCTACAATGAGCAGTTCTTC	CASSLSPGRDSYNEQFF
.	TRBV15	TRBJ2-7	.	TGTGCCACCAGCAGAGATCCCCAGAGAACAGCCTACGAGCAGTACTTC	CATSRDPQRTAYEQYF
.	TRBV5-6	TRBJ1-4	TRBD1	TGTGCCAGCCGCAGGGGGAATATCGATAGGAATGAAAAACTGTTTTTT	CASRRGNIDRNEKLFF
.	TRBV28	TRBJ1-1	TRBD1	TGTGCCAGCAGTTCCCCAGGACAGGGAGACCCAGAAGCTTTCTTT	CASSSPGQGDPEAFF
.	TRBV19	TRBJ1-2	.	TGTGCCAGTACTGTTAGGGGAAACTATGGCTACACCTTC	CASTVRGNYGYTF
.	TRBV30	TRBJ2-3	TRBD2	TGTGCCTGGACTAGCGGGGGCCCCTCTAGCACAGATACGCAGTATTTT	CAWTSGGPSSTDTQYF
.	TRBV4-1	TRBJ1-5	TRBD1	TGCGCCAGCAGCCAACTTCCGGGACAGGGGGAAGGACGCAATCAGCCCCAGCATTTT	CASSQLPGQGEGRNQPQHF
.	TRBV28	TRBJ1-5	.	TGTGCCAGCAGTAGCCCGACAGGACGCAATCAGCCCCAGCATTTT	CASSSPTGRNQPQHF
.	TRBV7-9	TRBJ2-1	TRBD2	TGTGCCGTCGGGACGCGGGGGGATGAGCAGTTCTTC	CAVGTRGDEQFF
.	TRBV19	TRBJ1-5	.	TGTGCCAGTAGTATATCAGGGACACTGAGCAATCAGCCCCAGCATTTT	CASSISGTLSNQPQHF
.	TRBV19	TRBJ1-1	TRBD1	TGTGCCAGTAGTCCGGGACAGGGGAACACTGAAGCTTTCTTT	CASSPGQGNTEAFF
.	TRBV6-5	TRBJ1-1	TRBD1	TGTGCCAGCAGTTACAAAGACAGGGTTGTCCTAACTGAAGCTTTCTTT	CASSYKDRVVLTEAFF
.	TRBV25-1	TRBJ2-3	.	TGTGCCAGCAGTGATCGCGGAGTGGATACGCAGTATTTT	CASSDRGVDTQYF
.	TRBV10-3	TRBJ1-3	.	TGTGCCATCAGTGAGGCAGGGCTTGGAAACACCATATATTTT	CAISEAGLGNTIYF
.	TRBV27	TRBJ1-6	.	TGTGCCAGCAGTTTTAGGACAGCCGGTTCACCCCTCCACTTT	CASSFRTAGSPLHF